The subject of this entry is one T cell receptor (beta chain). Here immunoSEQ multiplex PCR was the method, and the copy in TCRdb shows in-frame clones only, minus some. The sample includes some 200,000 clones, 75% to 90% of them seen just once. This entry is derived from a study of blood T cell repertoires in COVID-19. Germline V gene lookup returns CDR1 MNHEY and CDR2 SVGAGI. The CDR3 spans 14 residues. Trimming left V 5 bases short and J 3 bases short, with 10 bases between. The sequenced sample consisted of PBMCs or T cells enriched from blood (not recorded which). The chain links TRBV6-5 to TRBJ2-2; tentatively, D is TRBD2 (6 bases). This sequence originates from a woman aged 18-29 years who had recovered from COVID-19. The CDR3 DNA is TGTGCCAGCAGTCGGGGGATAGACACCGGGGAGCTGTTTTTT. This codes for CASSRGIDTGELFF.